One and the same sample provided the 3 T cell receptor beta chains below, sequenced in a study of T-cell reconstitution after alpha-beta-depleted transplantation in children. Preparation of the TCRbeta library involved a method that used unique molecular identifiers. One entry per CDR3 protein, called by TCRdb with MiXCR from the PCR reads. The table has roughly 220,000 distinct CDR3 sequences, about 8.2% seen once. The material was PBMCs, mostly from graft donor cells, obtained 360 days after TCRalphabeta/CD19-depleted stem cell transplant. The source is a male patient between 2 and 10 years old who had a stem cell transplant for acute myeloid leukemia, so the T cells may come from the graft donor.

The CDR3, as DNA: TGTGCCATCAGTGTTGTTACCGGGGAGCTGTTTTTT. Its protein product is CAISVVTGELFF. V usage is TRBV10-3 and J usage is TRBJ2-2, with D hard to call. V was trimmed by 4 bases and J by 5 bases, leaving 5 bases between them. This CDR3 spans 12 amino acids. Germline lookup yields CDR1 ENHRY and CDR2 SYGVKD.

J is TRBJ2-7 and V is TRBV20-1; TRBD1 aligns across 8 bases. V shed 1 base, J shed 2 bases, and the junction held 4 bases outside the gene matches. This CDR3 region has 14 residues. Germline V gene data show CDR1 as DFQATT and CDR2 as SNEGSKA (reference sequence). The CDR3 region has the DNA TGCAGTGCTAGAGTCTCAGGGGGCACCTACGAGCAGTACTTC. Translating it yields CSARVSGGTYEQYF.

This clonotype was counted a few times. The CDR3 loop reads CSAMQGSVREQYV. The CDR3 DNA sequence: TGCAGTGCTATGCAGGGGTCCGTGCGGGAGCAGTACGTC. The chain has TRBV20-1 and TRBJ2-7; TRBD1 might be the D (6 bases). The CDR3 is 13 amino acids. Germline CDR1 DFQATT, CDR2 SNEGSKA (reference sequence). Trimming stripped 4 bases from V and 7 bases from J, with 17 bases between.